A selection of T cell receptor beta chains follows, all from one sample in a study of blood T cell repertoires in COVID-19. Some clones are missing from TCRdb's copy, which holds only in-frame ones; the method was immunoSEQ multiplex PCR. The table shows 120,000 to 150,000 clones, with roughly 80% occurring only once. Sequences were obtained from peripheral blood. The receptors derive from a human donor in a cohort sampled during active COVID-19. Both conserved end residues are part of each CDR3. D genes are given only for firm matches. Where a row states a size, it is once, few, many or the class of an expanded clone; other rows omit it.

size,D,J,V,DNA,CDR3
few,TRBD1,TRBJ1-1,TRBV19,TGTGCCAGTAGTATGACGGGACAGGGGAACACTGAAGCTTTCTTT,CASSMTGQGNTEAFF
-,TRBD1,TRBJ1-5,TRBV7-8,TGTGCCAGCAGCTCCGACCGGGACAGGGGAAGCAATCAGCCCCAGCATTTT,CASSSDRDRGSNQPQHF
-,-,TRBJ2-1,TRBV2,TGTGCCAGCTCTTTAGAGGGTACAGGGAATAGAGGTGAGCAGTTCTTC,CASSLEGTGNRGEQFF
-,TRBD2,TRBJ2-5,TRBV12-5,TGTGCTAGTGGTTTGGGTGGTAGCGGGGGCCGGGAGACCCAGTACTTC,CASGLGGSGGRETQYF
-,-,TRBJ2-5,TRBV11-3,TGTGCCAGCAGCCCCCTGAAGCTCTCGCGGGGCCACCAAGAGACCCAGTACTTC,CASSPLKLSRGHQETQYF
-,-,TRBJ1-1,TRBV5-1,TGCGCCAGCAGCTTGGCCGGGCAGGGGTATACTTTCTTT,CASSLAGQGYTFF
-,TRBD2,TRBJ2-3,TRBV5-1,TGCGCCAGCAGCTTGGTAGCGGGGAGCACAGATACGCAGTATTTT,CASSLVAGSTDTQYF
-,TRBD1,TRBJ1-4,TRBV5-1,TGCGCCAGCAGCCCCGAGACAGGGGGTAATGAAAAACTGTTTTTT,CASSPETGGNEKLFF
-,TRBD1,TRBJ1-5,TRBV2,TGTGCCAGCAGCCCCGACAGGGGGCGTAATCAGCCCCAGCATTTT,CASSPDRGRNQPQHF
-,TRBD1,TRBJ1-2,TRBV19,TGTGCCAGTAGTATGGGACAGGAGGTGAACTATGGCTACACCTTC,CASSMGQEVNYGYTF
-,TRBD2,TRBJ2-3,TRBV7-2,TGTGCCAGCAGCTTAAACAGCGGGGGTAGCACAGATACGCAGTATTTT,CASSLNSGGSTDTQYF
-,-,TRBJ1-1,TRBV7-6,TGTGCCAGCAGCAGGGCGGGGGGTAGCACTGAAGCTTTCTTT,CASSRAGGSTEAFF
-,TRBD2,TRBJ2-2,TRBV10-3,TGTGCCTCCAGGGACCAGCGGGGGAACGGGGAGCTGTTTTTT,CASRDQRGNGELFF
-,-,TRBJ1-1,TRBV6-5,TGTGCCAGCGGGTGGGGGAGGGGCACTGAAGCTTTCTTT,CASGWGRGTEAFF
-,TRBD1,TRBJ2-4,TRBV7-2,TGTGCCAGCAGCACATGGACAGGGGGGAGCGCACAGTACTTC,CASSTWTGGSAQYF
-,-,TRBJ1-1,TRBV6-2/TRBV6-3,TGTGCCAGCAGTAGCAGCGGAGGTGGCACTGAAGCTTTCTTT,CASSSSGGGTEAFF
-,-,TRBJ2-1,TRBV7-9,TGTGCCAGCAGCTGGGGGCCACACTCCTACAATGAGCAGTTCTTC,CASSWGPHSYNEQFF
-,-,TRBJ2-5,TRBV6-6,TGTGCCAGCAGTTACACAGGGAAGGAGACCCAGTACTTC,CASSYTGKETQYF
-,-,TRBJ1-3,TRBV3-1/TRBV3-2,TGTGCCAGCAGCCTTACAGGGCTCTCTGGAAACACCATATATTTT,CASSLTGLSGNTIYF
-,TRBD1,TRBJ2-2,TRBV27,TGTGCCAGCAGTCGAATGGACAGGGGAAACACCGGGGAGCTGTTTTTT,CASSRMDRGNTGELFF
-,-,TRBJ1-2,TRBV5-1,TGCGCCAGCAGCTTGGGTGGCAGGGTGGACGGCTACACCTTC,CASSLGGRVDGYTF
-,-,TRBJ1-1,TRBV19,TGTGCCAGTAGTATAGACCGGGGAGAAGCTTTCTTT,CASSIDRGEAFF
-,-,TRBJ1-3,TRBV11-2,TGTGCCAGCAGGCTCAGGGAGGGCACTGGAAACACCATATATTTT,CASRLREGTGNTIYF
-,-,TRBJ2-7,TRBV7-2,TGTGCCAGCAGCAAAACGCAGGGCTACGAGCAGTACTTC,CASSKTQGYEQYF
-,-,TRBJ1-1,TRBV2,TGTGCCAGCAGTGAAGCGGCAGGGCTCACTGAAGCTTTCTTT,CASSEAAGLTEAFF
-,TRBD1,TRBJ2-1,TRBV6-2/TRBV6-3,TGTGCCAGCAGTACCCCGGGACAGGGTGAAGTAAATGAGCAGTTCTTC,CASSTPGQGEVNEQFF
-,-,TRBJ2-1,TRBV29-1,TGCAGCGTTGGGGGTACAGGGCCCTACAATGAGCAGTTCTTC,CSVGGTGPYNEQFF
-,-,TRBJ1-1,TRBV7-3,TGTGCCAGCAGTCAGGGAAATATGAACACTGAAGCTTTCTTT,CASSQGNMNTEAFF
-,-,TRBJ1-3,TRBV7-2,TGTGCCAGCAGCACCCAACAGTTCTCTGGAAACACCATATATTTT,CASSTQQFSGNTIYF
-,TRBD1,TRBJ2-7,TRBV9,TGTGCCAGCAGCCCACAGGGGGGTACCTACGAGCAGTACTTC,CASSPQGGTYEQYF
few,-,TRBJ2-5,TRBV18,TGTGCCAGCTCACTGCCGGACTCCTTGAGGACCCAGTACTTC,CASSLPDSLRTQYF
-,-,TRBJ1-1,TRBV6-4,TGTGCCAGCAGTGACCACTCCAGGGGCACTGAAGCTTTCTTT,CASSDHSRGTEAFF
-,TRBD1,TRBJ2-2,TRBV5-1,TGCGCCAGCGAAGGGGGCATGATCGGGGAGCTGTTTTTT,CASEGGMIGELFF
-,-,TRBJ2-7,TRBV6-5,TGTGCCAGCACCCTGAAGGGGGGGGGCTACGAGCAGTACTTC,CASTLKGGGYEQYF
-,TRBD1,TRBJ1-2,TRBV6-6,TGTGCCAGCAGAATTGGACAGGGAGAGGCTAACTATGGCTACACCTTC,CASRIGQGEANYGYTF